Detailed here is one TCR beta chain. Its antigen is undetermined. This CDR3 contains 16 residues. Trimming cost V 0 bases and J 7 bases; bases outside gene matches: 6. Germline V gives CDR1 SNHLY, CDR2 FYNNEI. Some clones are missing from TCRdb's copy, which holds only in-frame ones; the method was immunoSEQ multiplex PCR. The sample contains over 150,000 clones, about 86% of which appear only once. This sample stems from a study of cytomegalovirus exposure and HLA in healthy donors. Findings of the study overall: Across donors, most TCRs were seen rarely, yet some public ones were widespread. Overall, roughly 160 TCR beta chains were annotated as cytomegalovirus-associated.

This receptor was identified in a human donor in good health. V gene TRBV2 combines with J gene TRBJ1-6; 7 nucleotides match TRBD1. What was sequenced was PBMCs. In DNA form, the CDR3 reads TGTGCCAGCAGTGAAGCCGCTACAGGGGTAAATTCACCCCTCCACTTT. Translated, it gives CASSEAATGVNSPLHF. Full variable domain (remainder filled in from reference TRBV2 and TRBJ1-6): EPEVTQTPSHQVTQMGQEVILRCVPISNHLYFYWYRQILGQKVEFLVSFYNNEISEKSEIFDDQFSVERPDGSNFTLKIRSTKLEDSAMYFCASSEAATGVNSPLHFGNGTRLTVT.